Included here is one T cell receptor beta chain sequence, with context. The record originates from a study of blood T cell repertoires in COVID-19. Assay: immunoSEQ multiplex PCR; the TCRdb copy retains only in-frame clones and omits some. The sample holds some 290,000 clones, 75% to 90% seen once. V was trimmed by 4 bases and J by 11 bases, leaving 20 bases between them. The germline CDR1 and CDR2 sequences are MNHEY and SMNVEV (reference sequence). The CDR3 spans 14 residues. Sequencing was carried out using peripheral blood. This rearrangement joins TRBV27 to TRBJ1-1, with D possibly matching TRBD1 (5 bases). The receptor was isolated from a woman aged 45-60 years who had recovered from COVID-19. CDR3 bases: TGTGCCAGCAGTTCGGGTACCCCCACAGGCGCGGCTTTCTTT. Its protein product is CASSSGTPTGAAFF.